This TCR beta chain comes out of a study of shared clonotypes between healthy human individuals. Here immunoSEQ multiplex PCR was the method, and the copy in TCRdb shows in-frame clones only, minus some. Seen here are 2 million or so clones, over 85% observed once, and the top ten hold 0.9% to 1.4%. CDR3 length: 14 residues. Looked up from germline, CDR1 is MDHEN and CDR2 is SYDVKM. V was clipped by 3 bases and J by 1 base, with 10 bases between them. CD45RO-negative, CCR7-selected cells formed the naive CD8 fraction, which excluded terminally differentiated effector memory CD45RA+ cells. The receptor was isolated from a man aged 18 to 30 in good health. The sample comprised naive CD8+ T cells sorted from blood. The chain uses TRBV28 and TRBJ2-7, with D tentatively TRBD1 (6 bases). This chain's CDR3 is CASSFHRDSYEQYF. The CDR3 DNA is TGTGCCAGCAGTTTCCACAGGGATTCCTACGAGCAGTACTTC.